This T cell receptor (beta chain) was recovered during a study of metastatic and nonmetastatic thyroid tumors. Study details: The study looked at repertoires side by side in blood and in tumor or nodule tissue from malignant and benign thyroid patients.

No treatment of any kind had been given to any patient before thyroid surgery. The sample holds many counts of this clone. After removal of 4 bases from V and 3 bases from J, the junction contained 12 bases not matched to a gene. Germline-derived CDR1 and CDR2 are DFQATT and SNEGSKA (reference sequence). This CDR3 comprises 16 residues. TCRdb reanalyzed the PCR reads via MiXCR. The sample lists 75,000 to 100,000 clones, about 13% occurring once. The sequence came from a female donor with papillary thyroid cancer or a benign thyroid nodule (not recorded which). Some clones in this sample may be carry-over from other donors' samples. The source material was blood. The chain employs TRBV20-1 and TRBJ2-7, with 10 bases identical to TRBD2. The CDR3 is CSANTGVLAGNYEQYF. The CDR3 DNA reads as TGCAGTGCTAATACGGGGGTACTAGCGGGAAACTACGAGCAGTACTTC.